The T cell receptor (beta chain) described here comes from a study of blood T cell repertoires in COVID-19. About the research overall: Collection of acute and convalescent COVID-19 samples took place in the United States, Italy and Spain. Sample material is recorded as cDNA or gDNA derived from T cells, B-cell-depleted T cells, or PBMCs.

Germline CDR1 is SGHTA and CDR2 is FQGNSA. V gave up 5 bases and J gave up 5 bases; unmatched junction bases: 13. The CDR3 is made up of 16 amino acids. How the authors handled the data: Amplification of reference gene primers provided the estimated nucleated cell counts. Repertoires were generated with immunoSEQ multiplex PCR, while TCRdb's copy carries only in-frame clones and drops some. The V and J calls and clone size are taken from that table; D and trimming were inferred from the DNA. The sample records hundreds of thousands of clones, about 90% being singletons. The chain combines TRBV7-2 with TRBJ2-5, with 8 bases fitting TRBD2. The sample was peripheral blood. The receptor's source is a woman aged 50 to 60 with acute or convalescent COVID-19. The CDR3 DNA reads as TGTGCCAGCAGCCCCAGAGGGGGAGCGGGAGTGGAGACCCAGTACTTC. It translates to CASSPRGGAGVETQYF.